This entry is about one TCR beta chain. The data were obtained in a study of cytomegalovirus exposure and HLA in healthy donors. Germline values: CDR1 MNHEY, CDR2 SVGAGI. J gave up 11 bases and V 2 bases, and 11 bases lay outside the gene matches. This CDR3 is 15 amino acids long. TCRdb's table, derived via immunoSEQ multiplex PCR, lists solely in-frame clones and lacks some. The data show roughly 330,000 clones, roughly 90% seen once. The sequencing sample was made of PBMCs. The chain carries TRBV6-5 and TRBJ1-4, with 7 nucleotides matching TRBD1. This sequence originates from a woman in her 30s in good health and CMV-seropositive. CDR3 nucleotides: TGTGCCAGCAGTTACATCCAGGGGGAAATTCGGAAACTGTTTTTT. This gives the protein CASSYIQGEIRKLFF.